One sample yielded the 3 T cell receptor beta chains listed below, sequenced in a study of blood T cell repertoires in COVID-19. The data were produced by immunoSEQ multiplex PCR, yet TCRdb's version contains in-frame clones alone and is incomplete. Of approximately 150,000 clones detected, over 75% appear once; the ten largest clones hold 4.5% to 7.5%. The material sequenced was PBMCs or T cells enriched from blood (not recorded which). Receptor source: a man aged 40-50 years who had recovered from COVID-19.

The V call is TRBV12-5, the J call TRBJ2-3, with D perhaps TRBD2 (5 bases). The CDR3 spans 13 residues. V gave up 9 bases and J gave up 3 bases, with 13 bases separating them. The germline V gene encodes CDR1 LGHNT and CDR2 FRNRAP. The CDR3 nucleotides read TGTGCTAGCCTCGCCGGGAATACAGATACGCAGTATTTT. This sequence encodes CASLAGNTDTQYF.

CDR3 loop: CATSRERTESYEQYF. The CDR3 DNA sequence: TGTGCCACCAGCAGAGAGAGGACAGAGTCCTACGAGCAGTACTTC. The chain links TRBV15 to TRBJ2-7; maybe TRBD1 (6 bases). Trimming pared 0 bases from V and 1 base from J, leaving 10 bases between. CDR1 and CDR2 (germline): LNHNV, YYDKDF (reference sequence). The CDR3 sequence is 15 residues long.

The rearrangement joins TRBV19 to TRBJ1-5; D unresolved. This CDR3 contains 15 residues. V gave up 4 bases and J gave up 2 bases, with 12 bases separating them. Germline V gene lookup returns CDR1 LNHDA and CDR2 SQIVND (reference sequence). The DNA of the CDR3 is TGTGCCAGTAGTACAGCGCGGGCACGCAATCAGCCCCAGCATTTT. Translating gives CASSTARARNQPQHF.